The source of this TCR beta chain is a study of cytotoxic CD8 clonotypes in ibrutinib-treated CLL. Some clones are missing from TCRdb's copy, which holds only in-frame ones; the method was immunoSEQ multiplex PCR. The sample lists around 250,000 clones, 70% seen once, with just over 15% in the top ten. Trimming stripped 9 bases from V and 7 bases from J, with 18 bases between. The CDR3 consists of 13 residues. CDR1 and CDR2 (germline): MNHNY, SVGAGI (reference sequence). The chain links TRBV6-6 to TRBJ1-1; a weak D match, TRBD1 (6 bases). The receptor was isolated from a human donor with chronic lymphocytic leukemia. This specimen was PBMCs, taken after 24 months of ibrutinib treatment. As DNA, the CDR3 is TGTGCCAGTCTAACAGGGCTCTCCGGTGAAGCTTTCTTT. Translated, it gives CASLTGLSGEAFF.